Below, 28 T cell receptor beta chains from the same sample are listed, as sequenced in a study of T cells in localized non-small cell lung cancer. Sequencing used immunoSEQ multiplex PCR; TCRdb keeps in-frame clones, though not all of them. The repertoire includes some 17,000 clones, nearly 90% of them detected once, and 1.2% sits in the top ten. The starting material was peripheral blood mononuclear cells, obtained before any cancer treatment. These TCRs come from a woman aged 40-69 years with stage III lung adenocarcinoma.

The genes are TRBV6-5 and TRBJ1-1, with TRBD1 matching 9 bases. This CDR3 contains 15 residues. The ends lost 6 bases at V and 7 bases at J; junction bases unmatched: 12. Germline CDR1 MNHEY, CDR2 SVGAGI. CDR3 DNA sequence: TGTGCCAGCAGCTCAACCGGGACAGGGAGGAATGAAGCTTTCTTT. Translating it yields CASSSTGTGRNEAFF.

The chain recombines TRBV29-1 with TRBJ2-3; 10 bases fit TRBD2. Germline CDR1 and CDR2: SQVTM and ANQGSEA. V lost 4 bases, J lost 6 bases, and 13 bases stayed unmatched. The CDR3 length is 16 residues. The CDR3 region is CSVASFLAGASDTQYF. In nucleotides, the CDR3 is TGCAGCGTTGCTTCCTTCCTAGCGGGAGCTTCTGATACGCAGTATTTT.

V and J are TRBV15 and TRBJ2-2; 7 bases match TRBD2. CDR1 is LNHNV and CDR2 is YYDKDF in the germline V gene (reference sequence). There are 17 residues in the CDR3. With 5 bases clipped from V and 1 base from J, the junction kept 10 bases outside the gene matches. The CDR3 coding sequence is TGTGCCACCAGCTGGGGACCGGGAGGAAGGAACACCGGGGAGCTGTTTTTT. Translated: CATSWGPGGRNTGELFF.

The chain recombines TRBV19 with TRBJ1-5; 7 positions agree with TRBD1. Germline loops: CDR1 LNHDA, CDR2 SQIVND (reference sequence). Unmatched junction bases numbered 4, after V lost 2 bases and J lost 3 bases. The CDR3 has 15 amino acids. The CDR3 nucleotides read TGTGCCAGTAGTATATGGGGACAGCACAATCAGCCCCAGCATTTT. Encoded protein: CASSIWGQHNQPQHF.

The gene calls are TRBV7-2 and TRBJ2-7; 7 positions match TRBD1. Per the germline V gene, CDR1 is SGHTA and CDR2 is FQGNSA. J was trimmed by 1 base and V by 4 bases; bases with no gene match: 7. The CDR3 contains 15 residues. The CDR3 is CASSSEGAKSYEQYF. In DNA form, the CDR3 reads TGTGCCAGCAGCTCCGAGGGGGCAAAGTCCTACGAGCAGTACTTC.

The rearrangement joins TRBV27 to TRBJ1-2; D is possibly TRBD1 (5 bases). The length of the CDR3 is 15 residues. V lost 5 bases and J 8 bases, leaving 21 bases between the germline ends. Germline V gene lookup returns CDR1 MNHEY and CDR2 SMNVEV (reference sequence). The CDR3 DNA follows: TGTGCCAGCAGTCCCGGGGGACCCGGTCTGCGGGGCTACACCTTC. Its translation: CASSPGGPGLRGYTF.

The chain has TRBV20-1 and TRBJ2-5, with D perhaps matching TRBD1 or TRBD2 (5 bases each). CDR1 and CDR2 from the germline V gene are DFQATT and SNEGSKA (reference sequence). The V end was cut by 8 bases, the J end by 5 bases, with 12 bases between. The CDR3 has 11 residues. The CDR3 DNA sequence: TGCAGTCCTGAGAGGGACGAGACCCAGTACTTC. It codes for CSPERDETQYF.

The V gene is TRBV5-4, the J gene TRBJ1-1; TRBD1 might be the D (5 bases). This CDR3 spans 13 amino acids. Trimming took 0 bases from V and 4 from J, leaving 7 bases between them. CDR1 SGHNT and CDR2 YYREEE come from the germline V gene (reference sequence). This CDR3 is CASSLGGSTEAFF. DNA of the CDR3: TGTGCCAGCAGCTTGGGGGGGTCCACTGAAGCTTTCTTT.

V gene TRBV30 combines with J gene TRBJ1-5, with D maybe TRBD1 (5 bases). Trimming removed 5 bases from V and 0 bases from J, with 8 bases in between. The CDR3 sequence is 13 residues long. Germline CDR1 is GTSNPN and CDR2 is SVGIG (reference sequence). The CDR3 here is CAWGQFSNQPQHF. The CDR3 DNA sequence: TGTGCCTGGGGACAATTTAGCAATCAGCCCCAGCATTTT.

The chain carries TRBV2 and TRBJ1-2, with 11 bases fitting TRBD1. Germline-derived CDR1 and CDR2 are SNHLY and FYNNEI. J gave up 4 bases and V 5 bases, and 3 bases lay outside the gene matches. This CDR3 contains 14 residues. The CDR3 DNA reads as TGTGCCAGCAGTCTGGGACAGGGGGTCTATGGCTACACCTTC. Amino acids: CASSLGQGVYGYTF. Full variable domain (remainder filled in from reference TRBV2 and TRBJ1-2): EPEVTQTPSHQVTQMGQEVILRCVPISNHLYFYWYRQILGQKVEFLVSFYNNEISEKSEIFDDQFSVERPDGSNFTLKIRSTKLEDSAMYFCASSLGQGVYGYTFGSGTRLTVV.

This chain joins TRBV6-1 and TRBJ1-2, with D possibly being TRBD1 (6 bases). Trimming removed 7 bases from V and 4 bases from J, with 13 bases in between. CDR1 and CDR2 from the germline V gene are MNHNS and SASEGT. The CDR3 length is 13 residues. The CDR3 DNA follows: TGTGCCAGCAAGGCCAGGGGTATCTATGGCTACACCTTC. Amino acids: CASKARGIYGYTF.

V gene TRBV21-1 combines with J gene TRBJ1-3; the DNA was not compared with TRBD1, the D call given in the table. TRBV21-1 is listed as a pseudogene. The length of the CDR3 is 13 residues. DNA of the CDR3: TGTGCCAGCGGACAGGACTCTGGAAACACCATATATTTT. As protein: CASGQDSGNTIYF.

The chain uses TRBV28 and TRBJ2-5; 9 bases align to TRBD1. The V gene end was trimmed by 3 bases and the J gene end by 5 bases; junction bases not matched to a gene: 7. There are 15 residues in the CDR3. CDR1 MDHEN and CDR2 SYDVKM come from the germline V gene. The CDR3 DNA reads as TGTGCCAGCAGTTTGCCCACAGGGGGCGGTGAGACCCAGTACTTC. Translating it yields CASSLPTGGGETQYF.

This chain connects TRBV5-1 to TRBJ2-1; D is perhaps TRBD1 or TRBD2 (6 bases each). V was trimmed by 5 bases and J by 3 bases, leaving 12 bases between them. Looked up from germline, CDR1 is SGHRS and CDR2 is YFSETQ. The CDR3 extends over 14 amino acids. The CDR3 DNA reads as TGCGCCAGCAGGGGGGGCGGACTCTACAATGAGCAGTTCTTC. Translation gives CASRGGGLYNEQFF.

The chain carries TRBV30 and TRBJ2-2; 10 positions match TRBD2. CDR1 is GTSNPN, CDR2 SVGIG, per germline (reference sequence). Trimming took 2 bases from V and 2 from J; bases not matched to a gene: 8. The CDR3 spans 17 residues. The CDR3 region has the DNA TGTGCCTGGAGTAATTCGGGACTAGCGATTAACACCGGGGAGCTGTTTTTT. Its protein is CAWSNSGLAINTGELFF.

This chain connects TRBV14 to TRBJ2-1; TRBD1 agrees at 9 bases. The CDR3 has 14 amino acids. V gave up 4 bases and J gave up 8 bases; unmatched junction bases: 6. Per germline, CDR1 SGHDN and CDR2 FVKESK. The CDR3 nucleotides are TGTGCCAGCAGCCTTGGACAGGGGTGGCATGAGCAGTTCTTC. Translation gives CASSLGQGWHEQFF.

The chain is built from TRBV7-9 and TRBJ2-2; no clear D. The germline V gene encodes CDR1 SEHNR and CDR2 FQNEAQ (reference sequence). The V gene lost 2 bases and the J gene lost 6 bases, with 4 bases spanning the gap. This CDR3 is 12 amino acids long. Here the CDR3 reads CASSLSAGELFF. CDR3 nucleotides: TGTGCCAGCAGCTTATCGGCCGGGGAGCTGTTTTTT. The full variable domain, rest sourced from reference TRBV7-9 and TRBJ2-2, is DTGVSQNPRHKITKRGQNVTFRCDPISEHNRLYWYRQTLGQGPEFLTYFQNEAQLEKSRLLSDRFSAERPKGSFSTLEIQRTEQGDSAMYLCASSLSAGELFFGEGSRLTVL.

The chain is built from TRBV7-2 and TRBJ2-1; the match to TRBD2 covers 8 bases. CDR1 is SGHTA, CDR2 FQGNSA, per germline. The CDR3 contains 16 residues. The V segment lost 2 bases and the J segment 4 bases; nucleotides outside the gene matches: 7. CDR3 protein: CASSLIRASGYNEQFF. Written as DNA, the CDR3 is TGTGCCAGCAGCTTAATTCGGGCTAGCGGGTACAATGAGCAGTTCTTC.

The chain recombines TRBV11-2 with TRBJ2-5, with 9 bases matching TRBD1. Per the germline V gene, CDR1 is SGHAT and CDR2 is FQNNGV. The CDR3 sequence is 15 residues long. With V trimmed by 1 base and J by 5 bases, 5 bases remained unmatched. The CDR3 DNA is TGTGCCAGCAGCTTAGTGGGACAGGGATCGGAGACCCAGTACTTC. Its protein product is CASSLVGQGSETQYF.

The rearrangement links TRBV5-6 to TRBJ2-3; 8 bases fit TRBD2. The CDR3 length is 16 residues. In germline, CDR1 is SGHDT, CDR2 YYEEEE. V shed 0 bases, J shed 1 base, and the junction held 4 bases outside the gene matches. The chain's CDR3 is CASSLAAGAGTDTQYF. The CDR3 DNA follows: TGTGCCAGCAGCTTGGCAGCGGGGGCAGGCACAGATACGCAGTATTTT.

The CDR3 sequence: CASSSRLYGYTF. The CDR3 DNA follows: TGTGCCAGCAGCTCCCGCCTCTATGGCTACACCTTC. The chain is built from TRBV5-5 and TRBJ1-2; D remains unclear. Germline V gives CDR1 SGHKS, CDR2 YYEKEE (reference sequence). The CDR3 runs to 12 residues. The ends were cut back, 3 bases at V and 4 bases at J, with 7 bases in the middle.

V is TRBV7-8 and J is TRBJ1-1; D not certain. V was shortened by 5 bases and J by 1 base, with 14 bases between the two germline ends. CDR1 is SGHVS, CDR2 FQNEAQ, per germline. The CDR3 sequence is 15 residues long. For the CDR3, the DNA is TGTGCCAGCAGCCTTCTCGAATTACCGAACACTGAAGCTTTCTTT. Its protein is CASSLLELPNTEAFF.

This chain joins TRBV5-4 and TRBJ2-1; 9 bases line up with TRBD2. Germline trimming cut 7 bases from V and 6 bases from J; bases unmatched to any gene: 11. Per germline, CDR1 SGHNT and CDR2 YYREEE (reference sequence). This CDR3 has 15 amino acids. The CDR3 protein is CASGRHLTSGNEQFF. The CDR3 DNA reads as TGTGCCAGCGGCCGCCACTTGACTAGCGGCAATGAGCAGTTCTTC.

The count of this clone is one. The chain couples TRBV9 to TRBJ1-1, with D possibly TRBD1 on 5 matching bases. The CDR3 totals 15 residues. Looked up from germline, CDR1 is SGDLS and CDR2 is YYNGEE. V was pared by 0 bases and J by 0 bases, with 9 bases between. CDR3 amino acids: CASSVAAGMNTEAFF. As DNA, the CDR3 is TGTGCCAGCAGCGTAGCCGCAGGGATGAACACTGAAGCTTTCTTT.

This clone was detected once. The genes are TRBV28 and TRBJ2-6, with 7 bases fitting TRBD1. Trimming at V came to 5 bases and at J to 0 bases, leaving 13 bases not matched to a gene. Germline V gene sequence: CDR1 MDHEN, CDR2 SYDVKM. CDR3 length equals 19 residues. CDR3 in amino acids: CASSRNRGRLSSGANVLTF. The CDR3 DNA reads as TGTGCCAGCAGTCGTAACAGGGGTAGACTTAGCTCTGGGGCCAACGTCCTGACTTTC.

CDR3 nucleotide sequence: TGTGCCAGTAGTTGGGACAGCCAGAACACTGAAGCTTTCTTT. It codes for CASSWDSQNTEAFF. The chain recombines TRBV19 with TRBJ1-1; 7 positions agree with TRBD1. This CDR3 has 14 amino acids. From germline, CDR1 is LNHDA and CDR2 SQIVND (reference sequence). Unmatched junction bases numbered 4, after V lost 5 bases and J lost 1 base.

The V gene is TRBV11-2, the J gene TRBJ1-1, with TRBD1 matching over 7 bases. The CDR3 consists of 19 residues. Trimming removed 5 bases from V and 0 bases from J; junction bases left unmatched: 18. Germline CDR1 is SGHAT and CDR2 is FQNNGV. The CDR3 DNA reads TGTGCCAGCAGCCACACACCGGCAGGGGGTATTTCTCTGAACACTGAAGCTTTCTTT. Protein: CASSHTPAGGISLNTEAFF. Combining the CDR3 with reference TRBV11-2 and TRBJ1-1 gives the whole variable domain EAGVAQSPRYKIIEKRQSVAFWCNPISGHATLYWYQQILGQGPKLLIQFQNNGVVDDSQLPKDRFSAERLKGVDSTLKIQPAKLEDSAVYLCASSHTPAGGISLNTEAFFGQGTRLTVV.

The rearrangement uses TRBV14 and TRBJ2-7, with 8 nucleotides matching TRBD2. Trimming cost V 5 bases and J 1 base; bases outside gene matches: 10. The length of the CDR3 is 16 residues. Germline V gene data show CDR1 as SGHDN and CDR2 as FVKESK. This chain's CDR3 is CASSFLAGAPSYEQYF. The CDR3 nucleotides are TGTGCCAGCAGCTTCCTAGCGGGCGCCCCTTCCTACGAGCAGTACTTC.